This T cell receptor beta chain was captured in a study of T cells in Graves' hyperthyroidism and ophthalmopathy. Amplification targeted TCR beta CDR3 regions from RNA transcripts. During a first-round RT-PCR of the TCR CDR3, the HTBI primer set was used. TCRdb ran MiXCR on the multiplex PCR reads and lists one entry per CDR3 protein. The repertoire holds about 570,000 distinct CDR3 sequences, 40% to 55% seen once, with around 17% in the top ten. The CDR3 totals 14 residues. CDR1 is MNHNY and CDR2 is SVGAGI in the germline V gene (reference sequence). Trimming stripped 4 bases from V and 9 bases from J, with 18 bases between.

This sequence originates from an adult woman with Graves' disease, either hyperthyroidism or ophthalmopathy (not recorded which). V and J are TRBV6-6 and TRBJ2-5; D is unclear. The sequencing sample was made of peripheral blood or thyroid tissue (not recorded which). CDR3 sequence: CASSFLNSNQPQYF. In DNA form, the CDR3 reads TGTGCCAGCAGTTTCCTCAACAGCAATCAGCCCCAGTACTTC.